This T cell receptor beta chain came from a study of T cell responses to AZD1222 COVID-19 vaccine. General study findings and limits: The donor cohort was predominantly white British with a female majority, and clonal diversity may have been underestimated. Nearly half of spike-specific TCRs reportedly target variant regions that are unmutated in the B.1.351 and B.1.1.7 variants.

On this clone itself: The antigen is not known.

TCRdb's copy holds only in-frame clones and misses some; the assay was immunoSEQ multiplex PCR. The repertoire holds 100,000 or so clones, 70% to 90% seen once, with over 4% in the top ten. This receptor was obtained from an adult in good health. The input for sequencing was peripheral blood, taken on day 0 of MenACWY control vaccination.

CDR3 coding DNA: TGTGCCAGCAGCTTATTAGGGAAGGCTCTGGGAAACACCATATATTTT. It specifies CASSLLGKALGNTIYF. The chain uses TRBV7-8 and TRBJ1-3; no reliable D call. The CDR3 has 16 residues. Per the germline V gene, CDR1 is SGHVS and CDR2 is FQNEAQ. V lost 2 bases to trimming and J lost 4 bases, with 15 bases between them.